This is a list of T cell receptor beta chains from one sample in a study of vaccination and CD4 T cells after COVID-19. Their recognized antigens are unknown. One entry per CDR3 protein, called by TCRdb with MiXCR from the PCR reads. The data contain approximately 15,000 distinct CDR3 sequences, approximately 57% of them seen just once; the ten biggest clones take up around 10%. The specimen sequenced was CD4+ T cells from blood, cultured in vitro. The receptors stem from a human donor who had recovered from COVID-19. Each CDR3 is given without its conserved first and last residue. The order of the fields is CDR3 protein, D gene, V gene, J gene. D genes are given only for firm matches.

ASSLDQTVIETQY	-	TRBV11-3	TRBJ2-5
ATSRVGTETYEQY	TRBD1	TRBV15	TRBJ2-7
ASSSVRKQPQH	-	TRBV6-1	TRBJ1-5
ASAGTGRTVSGNTIY	TRBD1	TRBV7-6	TRBJ1-3
ASRQGALTGELF	TRBD1	TRBV7-6	TRBJ2-2
SASGGNTGELF	-	TRBV20-1	TRBJ2-2
ASSPTDSRDQPQH	-	TRBV18	TRBJ1-5
ASSIGGVADTQY	-	TRBV19	TRBJ2-3
ASSSPGGGKRSYNEQF	-	TRBV27	TRBJ2-1
ASSITGNYGYT	-	TRBV19	TRBJ1-2
ASSYPSVGAKNPQETQY	-	TRBV11-1	TRBJ2-5
ATSDPTSGGASYEQY	TRBD2	TRBV24-1	-
ASSKDRKDNEQF	-	TRBV21-1	TRBJ2-1
SAKPGTGPGNTIY	TRBD1	TRBV20-1	TRBJ1-3
ASSYGVGYT	-	TRBV6-5	TRBJ1-2
SAHTGNTEAF	-	TRBV29-1	TRBJ1-1
ASSLATGQNNSPLH	-	TRBV11-1	TRBJ1-6
ASSYSDSPAKNIQY	-	TRBV6-5	TRBJ2-4
SASVAGASTDTQY	-	TRBV20-1	TRBJ2-3
ASSYRGDFYEQY	-	TRBV6-5	TRBJ2-7
SARDGQGPYEQY	TRBD1	TRBV20-1	TRBJ2-7
ASKETGELF	-	TRBV5-1	TRBJ2-2
ASSSAQGSETQY	TRBD1	TRBV5-3	TRBJ2-5
ASSPGLAGSWY	TRBD2	TRBV2	TRBJ2-5
ASSPGLAGKETQY	TRBD2	TRBV7-9	TRBJ2-5
ASSLLGTSGYNEQF	TRBD2	TRBV11-1	TRBJ2-1
ASSSGQGVTQPQH	TRBD1	TRBV6-2/TRBV6-3	TRBJ1-5
ASSLLGTDTQY	-	TRBV6-5	TRBJ2-3
ASSTWDITGELF	-	TRBV19	TRBJ2-2
ATSAGTGFSYGYT	TRBD1	TRBV24-1	TRBJ1-2
ASSLGGTGGLYGYT	TRBD1	TRBV5-4	TRBJ1-2
ASSSDGGPTYEQY	-	TRBV7-9	TRBJ2-7
ATSAPGGNTGELF	TRBD1	TRBV24-1	TRBJ2-2
SARTGLNQPQH	-	TRBV20-1	TRBJ1-5
ASSELGRAVGAF	-	TRBV10-1	TRBJ1-1
ASSLPTGVGYEQY	TRBD1	TRBV6-5	TRBJ2-7
ASSPRTGTGGEQY	TRBD1	TRBV11-2	TRBJ2-7
SVEDREKIMWY	-	TRBV29-1	TRBJ2-3
ASSLRLAGVRLVETQY	TRBD2	TRBV11-2	TRBJ2-5
AIGTLAFTDTQY	-	TRBV10-3	TRBJ2-3
ASSRGADSYT	-	TRBV7-9	TRBJ1-2
SAKEGRNPNTEAF	-	TRBV20-1	TRBJ1-1
ASSYSVQGTYEQY	-	TRBV6-5	TRBJ2-7
SASSHSERSEQF	-	TRBV20-1	TRBJ2-1
ASSPLAGVETQY	TRBD2	TRBV19	TRBJ2-5
ASSLAGYGYT	-	TRBV7-2	TRBJ1-2
ASRPRTGTGSPLH	TRBD1	TRBV28	TRBJ1-6
ATPGQDGTDTQY	TRBD1	TRBV24-1	TRBJ2-3
ASRDSYEQY	-	TRBV6-1	TRBJ2-7
SARVSSGSIYNEQF	TRBD2	TRBV20-1	TRBJ2-1
ASSLTAGWAYGYT	-	TRBV14	TRBJ1-2
ASSLNGDSPLH	-	TRBV27	TRBJ1-6
ASSLRGHPGAYGYT	-	TRBV28	TRBJ1-2
SARETAQGKFYNEQF	TRBD1	TRBV20-1	TRBJ2-1
ASSFPGTSGIYEQY	TRBD2	TRBV28	TRBJ2-7